A single sample gave rise to the 17 T cell receptor beta chains below, sequenced in a study of blood T cell repertoires in COVID-19. Clones were sequenced by immunoSEQ multiplex PCR, and TCRdb holds only the in-frame ones, with some missing. Of 250,000 to 350,000 clones in the sample, less than 85% were seen once. The sequenced material came from PBMCs or T cells enriched from blood (not recorded which). These receptors were obtained from a woman between 45 and 65 years old who had recovered from COVID-19.

V and J are TRBV5-1 and TRBJ2-7; TRBD2 might be the D (5 bases). This CDR3 is built from 14 residues. Germline V gene lookup returns CDR1 SGHRS and CDR2 YFSETQ. The ends were cut back, 3 bases at V and 6 bases at J, with 16 bases in the middle. CDR3 amino acids: CASSSARRGSEQYF. The CDR3 bases are TGCGCCAGCAGCTCAGCACGACGGGGTAGCGAGCAGTACTTC.

The genes are TRBV7-9 and TRBJ2-3; 7 nucleotides line up with TRBD1. This CDR3 region has 15 residues. V shed 7 bases, J shed 0 bases, and the junction held 7 bases outside the gene matches. Germline V gene sequence: CDR1 SEHNR, CDR2 FQNEAQ (reference sequence). The DNA of the CDR3 is TGTGCCAGCATTCTAGGGGGCACAAGCACAGATACGCAGTATTTT. It is translated as CASILGGTSTDTQYF.

The chain recombines TRBV5-1 with TRBJ2-1; possibly TRBD2 for D (5 bases). This CDR3 is built from 14 residues. Germline V CDR1 and CDR2: SGHRS, YFSETQ. With 0 bases removed from V and 9 bases from J, the gap between germline ends came to 13 bases. In DNA form, the CDR3 reads TGCGCCAGCAGCTTGGGGGCTAGCTTGAGTGAGCAGTTCTTC. It specifies CASSLGASLSEQFF.

The chain has TRBV11-2 and TRBJ2-3; 16 bases align to TRBD2. The V gene end was trimmed by 5 bases and the J gene end by 6 bases; junction bases not matched to a gene: 5. The CDR3 spans 16 residues. CDR1 SGHAT and CDR2 FQNNGV come from the germline V gene. For the CDR3, the DNA is TGTGCCAGCAGCACAGGGACTAGCGGGAGGGGGGATACGCAGTATTTT. Translating gives CASSTGTSGRGDTQYF.

Written as DNA, the CDR3 is TGTGCCAGCAGCTTGGACAGAGCTAACTATGGCTACACCTTC. It translates to CASSLDRANYGYTF. This chain connects TRBV5-4 to TRBJ1-2; D is unclear. This CDR3 is 14 amino acids long. CDR1 and CDR2 (germline): SGHNT, YYREEE (reference sequence). V dropped 0 bases and J dropped 0 bases, with 6 bases sitting between them.

The rearrangement links TRBV11-2 to TRBJ1-1; TRBD1 might be the D (5 bases). Trimming cost V 5 bases and J 4 bases, with 14 bases left between them. The CDR3 sequence is 14 residues long. CDR1 and CDR2 from the germline V gene are SGHAT and FQNNGV. The CDR3 loop reads CASSPFTGGTEAFF. In nucleotides, the CDR3 is TGTGCCAGCAGCCCGTTTACGGGGGGCACTGAAGCTTTCTTT.

V and J are TRBV19 and TRBJ2-1; 8 positions agree with TRBD1. Trimming took 5 bases from V and 0 from J; bases not matched to a gene: 6. This CDR3 spans 16 amino acids. Germline CDR1 reads LNHDA; CDR2 reads SQIVND (reference sequence). The CDR3 region is CASSPPGTGSYNEQFF. CDR3 nucleotides: TGTGCCAGTAGTCCCCCCGGGACAGGCTCCTACAATGAGCAGTTCTTC.

The V gene is TRBV7-2, the J gene TRBJ2-7; D gene unclear. Germline CDR1 is SGHTA and CDR2 is FQGNSA. CDR3 size: 16 residues. V gave up 5 bases and J gave up 2 bases, with 19 bases separating them. The CDR3 DNA sequence: TGTGCCAGCAGCCTCCGTGGCGGTGGAGCAACCTACGAGCAGTACTTC. The encoded protein is CASSLRGGGATYEQYF.

This clone was recorded a few times. Additional DNA sequences in this sample encode the identical CDR3. The chain joins TRBV18 to TRBJ1-6; D is possibly TRBD1 (6 bases). V lost 3 bases to trimming and J lost 7 bases, with 10 bases between them. The germline V gene encodes CDR1 KGHSH and CDR2 LQKENI. The CDR3 has 14 amino acids. CDR3 DNA: TGTGCCAGCTCACCCACAGGGAACAATTCACCCCTCCACTTT. It yields the protein CASSPTGNNSPLHF.

The chain employs TRBV3-1 (or the pseudogene TRBV3-2) and TRBJ2-5; D ambiguous. Deletions cut 0 bases from V and 4 bases from J, with 12 bases between. The CDR3 totals 15 residues. Germline assignment: CDR1 LGHDT and CDR2 YNNKEL (reference sequence). The CDR3 bases are TGTGCCAGCAGCCAAGATGGGCAGAAGAGAGAGACCCAGTACTTC. It codes for CASSQDGQKRETQYF.

V is TRBV6-5 and J is TRBJ1-1, with 8 bases lining up with TRBD1. This CDR3 has 13 residues. J lost 10 bases, V lost 5 bases, and 9 bases had no gene match. Germline CDR1 reads MNHEY; CDR2 reads SVGAGI. CDR3 sequence reads: CASSPGGLPLAFF. CDR3 nucleotides: TGTGCCAGCAGTCCAGGGGGCCTCCCCTTAGCTTTCTTT.

The chain employs TRBV11-2 and TRBJ1-4, with D unresolved. CDR3 length: 14 residues. CDR1 is SGHAT, CDR2 FQNNGV, per germline. V lost 6 bases and J 4 bases, leaving 12 bases between the germline ends. DNA for the CDR3: TGTGCCAGCAGTTTCGGGTCCTTTAATGAAAAACTGTTTTTT. Protein sequence: CASSFGSFNEKLFF.

On this clone itself: The same CDR3 arises from other DNA sequences in this sample as well. The V call is TRBV18, the J call TRBJ1-4; D perhaps matches TRBD1 (5 bases). Germline lookup yields CDR1 KGHSH and CDR2 LQKENI. The CDR3 is made up of 15 amino acids. Deletions cut 0 bases from V and 7 bases from J, with 12 bases between. This chain's CDR3 is CASSPPSQGGEKLFF. The DNA for the CDR3 is TGTGCCAGCTCACCACCGAGCCAGGGCGGTGAAAAACTGTTTTTT.

The CDR3 loop is CAWSGRQGVGEQYF. The CDR3 nucleotides read TGTGCCTGGAGTGGGAGACAGGGGGTAGGAGAGCAGTACTTC. The genes are TRBV30 and TRBJ2-7; 9 bases match TRBD1. Germline assignment: CDR1 GTSNPN and CDR2 SVGIG (reference sequence). Germline trimming cut 1 base from V and 7 bases from J; bases unmatched to any gene: 8. This CDR3 region has 14 residues.

This clone was counted only a few times. This chain joins TRBV4-2 and TRBJ2-4; 7 bases map to TRBD2. V was pared by 0 bases and J by 7 bases, with 3 bases of the junction left unmatched. The CDR3 is 14 residues long. Per germline, CDR1 LGHNA and CDR2 YNFKEQ. The CDR3 DNA reads TGTGCCAGCAGCCAAGACCTGGGAGGGAACATTCAGTACTTC. It specifies CASSQDLGGNIQYF.

The table lists this clone with a count of one. The chain combines TRBV27 with TRBJ1-5; tentative D call: TRBD1 (5 bases). Per germline, CDR1 MNHEY and CDR2 SMNVEV (reference sequence). There are 14 residues in the CDR3. V was pared by 2 bases and J by 5 bases, with 10 bases between. The CDR3 nucleotides are TGTGCCAGCAGTTTAGGGGCGTGGGATCAGCCCCAGCATTTT. Encoded protein: CASSLGAWDQPQHF.

The rearrangement uses TRBV7-8 and TRBJ1-2; D might be TRBD1 (6 bases). This CDR3 is built from 15 residues. Trimming shortened V by 1 base and J by 4 bases, and 13 bases separated the two germline ends. The germline gives CDR1 SGHVS, CDR2 FQNEAQ. The CDR3 bases are TGTGCCAGCAGCTTAGGGCCAGGGGAAGCCTATGGCTACACCTTC. Translation: CASSLGPGEAYGYTF. Full variable domain (remainder filled in from reference TRBV7-8 and TRBJ1-2): GAGVSQSPRYKVAKRGQDVALRCDPISGHVSLFWYQQALGQGPEFLTYFQNEAQLDKSGLPSDRFFAERPEGSVSTLKIQRTQQEDSAVYLCASSLGPGEAYGYTFGSGTRLTVV.